This record concerns one T cell receptor beta chain sequence. V lost 4 bases, J lost 5 bases, and 10 bases stayed unmatched. The CDR3 is 15 amino acids. The germline V gene encodes CDR1 SGHNT and CDR2 YENEEA. Here immunoSEQ multiplex PCR was the method, and the copy in TCRdb shows in-frame clones only, minus some. In the table there are 20,000 to 25,000 clones, roughly 85% of which are singletons. This sample was included in a study of blood T cell repertoires in COVID-19. Specimen: peripheral blood. This TCR derives from a human donor with active COVID-19. The donor label of this sample is uncertain. The chain links TRBV11-3 to TRBJ2-5; 7 bases are shared with TRBD2. This chain's CDR3 is CASSWGGRRLETQYF. The CDR3 coding sequence is TGTGCCAGCAGCTGGGGCGGGAGAAGGTTGGAGACCCAGTACTTC. The variable domain in full, with the rest retrieved from reference TRBV11-3 and TRBJ2-5, is EAGVVQSPRYKIIEKKQPVAFWCNPISGHNTLYWYLQNLGQGPELLIRYENEEAVDDSQLPKDRFSAERLKGVDSTLKIQPAELGDSAVYLCASSWGGRRLETQYFGPGTRLLVL.